A single sample gave rise to the 17 T cell receptor beta chains below, sequenced in a study of T cell clonality in common variable immunodeficiency. Using immunoSEQ multiplex PCR, the repertoire was profiled, and TCRdb retains in-frame clones only, with some absent. This table holds about 15,000 clones. Study outcomes and limitations: Common variable immunodeficiency TCR beta sequences reportedly had fewer deletions and N-nucleotide insertions.

Their antigen targets remain unknown. The sample consisted of peripheral blood mononuclear cells. The receptors come from a human donor with common variable immunodeficiency.

Comments on this clone: The sequenced fragment ends 3 residues before the CDR3 boundary, so the rest is inferred from the germline J gene. V is TRBV5-1 and J is TRBJ2-5; a possible D gene is TRBD2 (5 bases). This CDR3 is 13 amino acids long. V lost 6 bases, J lost 1 base, and 10 bases lay in between. The germline gives CDR1 SGHRS, CDR2 YFSETQ. This CDR3 reads CASTDGVQETQYF. The covered CDR3 bases are TGCGCCAGCACCGACGGGGTCCAAGAGACC.

Worth noting for this clone: Read sequence stops 3 residues before the CDR3 end, and the germline J gene provides the missing end. The V call is TRBV5-8, the J call TRBJ1-2; D gene unclear. The ends were cut back, 2 bases at V and 2 bases at J, with 10 bases in the middle. Germline-derived CDR1 and CDR2 are SGHTS and YDEGEE. This CDR3 is built from 14 residues. The chain's CDR3 is CASSFRKQNYGYTF. The covered CDR3 bases are TGTGCCAGCAGCTTTAGAAAACAGAACTATGGC. Full variable domain (outside the CDR3, taken from reference TRBV5-8 and TRBJ1-2): EAGVTQSPTHLIKTRGQQATLRCSPISGHTSVYWYQQALGLGLQFLLWYDEGEERNRGNFPPRFSGRQFPNYSSELNVNALELEDSALYLCASSFRKQNYGYTFGSGTRLTVV.

Comment on this clone: The CDR3 end lies 3 residues beyond the end of the read and is filled in from the germline J gene. V usage is TRBV20-1 and J usage is TRBJ2-7; D might be TRBD2 (5 bases). The ends were cut back, 3 bases at V and 3 bases at J, with 12 bases in the middle. The germline gives CDR1 DFQATT, CDR2 SNEGSKA (reference sequence). This CDR3 is built from 13 residues. CDR3 in amino acids: CSARDLRNYEQYF. CDR3 DNA, as far as it was read: TGCAGTGCTAGGGACTTGCGAAACTACGAG.

A word on this clone: The read finishes 3 residues shy of the CDR3 end, and the germline J gene is used to complete it. This sequence joins TRBV30 and TRBJ1-5; 7 nucleotides align to TRBD1. CDR1 is GTSNPN and CDR2 is SVGIG in the germline V gene (reference sequence). There are 13 residues in the CDR3. Losses at the gene ends were 4 bases for V and 7 bases for J; bases not matched to a gene: 7. Partial CDR3 DNA: TGTGCCTGGACTACCCAGGGGGGACAGCCC. Protein product: CAWTTQGGQP. In full, the CDR3 reads CAWTTQGGQPQHF.

Concerning this clone itself: Sequencing ends 3 residues short of the CDR3 end; the germline J gene provides the rest. The chain couples TRBV10-2 to TRBJ2-7; maybe TRBD2 (5 bases). Germline CDR1 and CDR2: WSHSY and SAAADI. Deletions cut 8 bases from V and 1 base from J, with 15 bases between. The CDR3 runs to 14 residues. This CDR3 reads CASLAVGRSYEQYF. Partial CDR3 DNA: TGCGCCAGCCTAGCAGTAGGTCGGTCCTACGAG.

In regard to this clone: The CDR3 extends 3 residues past the end of the read, so its final part is completed from the germline J gene. The chain employs TRBV11-2 and TRBJ1-3; 7 bases map to TRBD1. This CDR3 region has 14 residues. Looked up from germline, CDR1 is SGHAT and CDR2 is FQNNGV. With V trimmed by 5 bases and J by 0 bases, 1 base remained unmatched. This CDR3 reads CASSPGGSGNTIYF. The part of the CDR3 DNA that was read is TGTGCCAGCAGCCCAGGGGGCTCTGGAAACACC.

With regard to this clone: Sequencing ends 3 residues short of the CDR3 end; the germline J gene provides the rest. The J gene is TRBJ2-7, the V gene TRBV6-2 or TRBV6-3; D might be TRBD1 (6 bases). Germline loops: CDR1 MNHEY, CDR2 SVGEGT. This CDR3 contains 11 residues. Deletions cut 6 bases from V and 6 bases from J, with 9 bases between. CDR3 bases read: TGTGCCAGCAGATACAGGGCCGAG. As protein: CASRYRAE. The entire CDR3 reads CASRYRAEQYF.

According to its frequency, this clone is medium-sized (0.01 to 0.1%). Partial CDR3 DNA: TGCAGTGCTAGAGGGGGAGGGGCCAGCTCCTACAATGAG. Translating gives CSARGGGASSYNE. The entire CDR3 reads CSARGGGASSYNEQFF. The rearrangement uses TRBV20-1 and TRBJ2-1; 7 bases are shared with TRBD2. The read halts 3 residues ahead of the CDR3 end, with the missing end drawn from the germline J gene. The CDR3 spans 16 residues. J gave up 0 bases and V 1 base, and 6 bases lay outside the gene matches. Germline values: CDR1 DFQATT, CDR2 SNEGSKA (reference sequence).

About this clone: The sequenced fragment ends 3 residues before the CDR3 boundary, so the rest is inferred from the germline J gene. This rearrangement joins TRBV30 to TRBJ1-2; D may be TRBD1 (6 bases). Trimming shortened V by 2 bases and J by 0 bases, and 19 bases separated the two germline ends. The length of the CDR3 is 17 residues. Germline loops: CDR1 GTSNPN, CDR2 SVGIG (reference sequence). The DNA read from the CDR3 is TGTGCCTGGAGTCCTTGGACAGCCCAGCTTTCTAACTATGGC. Translation gives CAWSPWTAQLSNYG. The whole CDR3 sequence is CAWSPWTAQLSNYGYTF.

In the case of this clone: From the germline J gene comes the end of the CDR3, since the read stops 3 residues before it. The V call is TRBV30, the J call TRBJ2-1, with TRBD1 matching 9 bases. This CDR3 has 20 amino acids. Germline V gene sequence: CDR1 GTSNPN, CDR2 SVGIG (reference sequence). The J segment lost 1 base and the V segment lost 1 base, leaving 17 bases of the junction unmatched. The DNA read from the CDR3 is TGTGCCTGGAGTGGTATTTCTGCCCGACAGGGGGTAGGGTCCTACAATGAG. Protein: CAWSGISARQGVGSYNE. The complete CDR3 protein is CAWSGISARQGVGSYNEQFF.

A note on this clone: The read is 3 residues too short to cover the CDR3 end, so that end is filled in from the germline J gene. V usage is TRBV19 and J usage is TRBJ2-3; weak D call: TRBD1 (6 bases). The CDR3 loop spans 15 amino acids. CDR1 and CDR2 from the germline V gene are LNHDA and SQIVND (reference sequence). V was trimmed by 6 bases and J by 0 bases, leaving 13 bases between them. The CDR3 reads CASSYSGTSTDTQYF. The covered CDR3 bases are TGTGCCAGTAGCTACTCCGGGACAAGCACAGATACG.

The CDR3 bases that were read are TGTGCCAGCAGCTTTAAACAGGGGGTCGGGCAGCCC. The encoded protein is CASSFKQGVGQP. The full-length CDR3 reads as CASSFKQGVGQPQHF. J is TRBJ1-5 and V is TRBV5-6, with 8 nucleotides matching TRBD1. From the germline J gene comes the end of the CDR3, since the read stops 3 residues before it. The CDR3 covers 15 residues. Per germline, CDR1 SGHDT and CDR2 YYEEEE. Trimming at V came to 2 bases and at J to 7 bases, leaving 8 bases not matched to a gene.

As for this clone: The read comes to an end 3 residues before the CDR3 does, leaving the germline J gene to fill in the end. The V gene is TRBV18, the J gene TRBJ2-6; D is perhaps TRBD1 or TRBD2 (6 bases each). V was pared by 5 bases and J by 0 bases, with 8 bases between. Per germline, CDR1 KGHSH and CDR2 LQKENI. The CDR3 length is 15 residues. The sequenced CDR3 bases are TGTGCCAGCTCAGGAGGGGGCTCTGGGGCCAACGTC. It encodes CASSGGGSGANV. The whole CDR3 sequence reads CASSGGGSGANVLTF. Looking up the rest from reference TRBV18 and TRBJ2-6 gives the full variable domain: NAGVMQNPRHLVRRRGQEARLRCSPMKGHSHVYWYRQLPEEGLKFMVYLQKENIIDESGMPKERFSAEFPKEGPSILRIQQVVRGDSAAYFCASSGGGSGANVLTFGAGSRLTVL.

A word on this clone: The read terminates 3 residues ahead of where the CDR3 ends, so the germline J gene completes it. This chain uses TRBV19 with TRBJ2-2; 7 nucleotides match TRBD2. The CDR3 consists of 16 residues. Germline V gives CDR1 LNHDA, CDR2 SQIVND (reference sequence). V shed 2 bases, J shed 1 base, and the junction held 4 bases outside the gene matches. The CDR3 region is CASSILASGNTGELFF. The part of the CDR3 DNA that was read is TGTGCCAGTAGTATACTCGCTAGCGGGAACACCGGGGAG.

Turning to this clone: The missing CDR3 end, 3 residues past where the read stops, is filled in from the germline J gene. The V call is TRBV2, the J call TRBJ2-1; 12 bases align to TRBD2. There are 15 residues in the CDR3. Germline CDR1 and CDR2: SNHLY and FYNNEI. Losses at the gene ends were 5 bases for V and 8 bases for J; bases not matched to a gene: 7. CDR3 DNA, as far as it was read: TGTGCCAGCAGTTTGCAACTAGCGGGAGGCCATGAG. As protein: CASSLQLAGGHE. The whole CDR3 is CASSLQLAGGHEQFF.

As for this clone: The read terminates 3 residues ahead of where the CDR3 ends, so the germline J gene completes it. The rearrangement joins TRBV20-1 to TRBJ2-7; 9 bases align to TRBD1. The V gene end was trimmed by 4 bases and the J gene end by 1 base; junction bases not matched to a gene: 2. Germline CDR1 and CDR2: DFQATT and SNEGSKA (reference sequence). The CDR3 is 13 amino acids. The covered CDR3 bases are TGCAGTGCTACCGGGACAGGGTCCTACGAG. This translates into CSATGTGSYE. The complete CDR3 reads CSATGTGSYEQYF.

As regards this clone: The read is 3 residues too short to cover the CDR3 end, so that end is filled in from the germline J gene. The genes are TRBV19 and TRBJ2-3; 8 nucleotides line up with TRBD1. The junction had 13 bases not matched to a gene; V was cut back by 6 bases and J by 2 bases. CDR3 length: 17 amino acids. Germline assignment: CDR1 LNHDA and CDR2 SQIVND (reference sequence). The CDR3 sequence: CASSSQGTGRITDTQYF. The sequenced CDR3 bases are TGTGCCAGTAGCAGCCAGGGGACAGGCCGTATCACAGATACG.